The rows below give T cell receptor beta chains drawn from one sample of a study of metastatic and nonmetastatic thyroid tumors. Via MiXCR, TCRdb re-called the PCR reads. The sample has about 49,000 clones; 20% are singletons. The material sequenced was blood. These receptors all come from a female donor with papillary thyroid cancer or a benign thyroid nodule (not recorded which). Some clones in this sample may be carry-over from other donors' samples. Each CDR3 is given with its conserved first and last residue. A D gene is named only where the DNA matches it firmly. For some rows the clone size is stated as once, few or many, or as a class when expanded; others skip it.

clone_size j_call cdr3_length v_call d_call cdr3_aa cdr3_nt
many TRBJ2-1 14 TRBV20-1 TRBD2 CSARVSGRLHEQFF TGCAGTGCTAGAGTTAGCGGGAGGCTTCATGAGCAGTTCTTC
. TRBJ1-1 11 TRBV20-1 . CSPSGNTEVFF TGCAGTCCCTCGGGGAACACTGAAGTTTTCTTT
many TRBJ2-7 13 TRBV19 . CASSLSVLGEQYF TGTGCCAGTAGTCTTTCGGTTTTGGGCGAGCAGTACTTC
. TRBJ2-7 14 TRBV19 . CASSLQWAPYEQHF TGTGCCAGTAGCCTCCAGTGGGCGCCCTACGAGCAGCACTTC
few TRBJ1-3 16 TRBV6-5 TRBD1 CASSSVGQQAGNTIYF TGTGCCAGCAGTTCGGTGGGACAGCAAGCTGGAAACACCATATATTTT
many TRBJ2-7 15 TRBV6-5 . CASSYSPDWGFEQYF TGTGCCAGCAGTTACTCCCCGGACTGGGGTTTCGAGCAGTACTTC
many TRBJ2-2 13 TRBV3-1 . CASSPREAGELFF TGTGCCAGCAGTCCCCGAGAGGCCGGGGAGCTGTTTTTT
many TRBJ2-5 17 TRBV2 . CASSAPGARNSRETQYF TGTGCCAGCAGTGCCCCCGGGGCGCGGAACTCTAGGGAGACCCAGTACTTC
many TRBJ2-2 15 TRBV6-1 . CASSEALPLGGELFF TGTGCCAGCAGTGAAGCGCTTCCCCTTGGCGGGGAGCTGTTTTTT
many TRBJ1-2 11 TRBV6-1 . CATGRNYGYTF TGTGCCACCGGACGTAACTATGGCTACACCTTC
many TRBJ2-2 15 TRBV14 TRBD2 CASSQGLAGAGELFF TGTGCCAGCAGCCAAGGGCTAGCGGGAGCCGGGGAGCTGTTTTTT
many TRBJ1-1 13 TRBV6-1 . CASSPGLSTEAFF TGTGCCAGCAGTCCCGGGTTGAGCACTGAAGCTTTCTTT
many TRBJ2-4 19 TRBV4-1 TRBD1 CASSARDRGVLGAKNIQYF TGCGCCAGCAGCGCCCGGGACAGGGGCGTATTAGGAGCCAAAAACATTCAGTACTTC